One TCR beta chain is described in this entry. This specimen belongs to a study of blood T cell repertoires in COVID-19. Study background: Samples of COVID-19 (acute and convalescent) were obtained from the United States, Italy and Spain. T cells, B-cell-depleted T cells, or PBMCs supplied cDNA or gDNA.

Authors' processing steps: Reference gene primer amplification in the assay estimated nucleated cell counts. TCRdb keeps only in-frame clones here, not all; method: immunoSEQ multiplex PCR. The V and J calls and the clone size are those of that table, but D and trimming were determined from the DNA. This table has approximately 53,000 clones, 83% appearing once. In germline, CDR1 is WSHSY, CDR2 SAAADI. The CDR3 runs 13 residues. V dropped 4 bases and J dropped 5; count of bases not matched to a gene: 4. The chain recombines TRBV10-2 with TRBJ1-2; 7 bases match TRBD1. The specimen was peripheral blood. This clonotype was sampled from a man aged 40-50 years with acute or convalescent COVID-19. CDR3 DNA sequence: TGCGCCAGCAGTGTAGAGACAGGGTATGGCTACACCTTC. Protein sequence: CASSVETGYGYTF.